These T cell receptor beta chains were read from a single sample in a study of T-cell reconstitution after alpha-beta-depleted transplantation in children. One entry per CDR3 protein results from TCRdb running MiXCR on the PCR reads. The sample carries 7,000 to 9,500 distinct CDR3 sequences, approximately 29% recorded once. The sequencing used peripheral blood, collected 60 days after TCRalphabeta/CD19-depleted stem cell transplant. These TCRs come from a boy younger than two who had a stem cell transplant for SCID, so the T cells may come from the graft donor. CDR3s include the opening cysteine and the closing phenylalanine or tryptophan. D genes are given only for firm matches. The listing skips clone size in some rows; elsewhere it reads once, few, many or a size class.

-,TRBJ2-2,-,TRBV5-1,TGCGCCAGCAGCCTATGGGCTGGGACCGGGGAGCTGTTTTTT,CASSLWAGTGELFF
once,TRBJ2-3,-,TRBV24-1,TGTGCCACCAGTGGCTGGTTCCCAGATACACAGTATTTT,CATSGWFPDTQYF
medium-sized,TRBJ1-2,-,TRBV12-3/TRBV12-4,TGTGCCAGCAGTTTGATGGCCGGTAAGGCCAGCCCCGCAAACTATGGCTACACCTTC,CASSLMAGKASPANYGYTF
medium-sized,TRBJ1-1,-,TRBV11-2,TGTGCCAGCAGCTTAGGTCGGCAGGGGAGAACTGAAGCTTTCTTT,CASSLGRQGRTEAFF
many,TRBJ2-2,TRBD2,TRBV6-1,TGTGCCAGCTGTGGACTAGCGGGGGGGCCTAACACCGGGGAGCTGTTTTTT,CASCGLAGGPNTGELFF
-,TRBJ1-1,-,TRBV4-1,TGCGCCAGCAGGGTGGGGAGAAGGACTGAAGCTTTCTTT,CASRVGRRTEAFF
medium-sized,TRBJ2-2,-,TRBV7-9,TGTGCCAGCAGTCCGGACAGCACCGGGGAGCTGTTTTTT,CASSPDSTGELFF
many,TRBJ2-5,-,TRBV10-1,TGCGCCAGCAGACGGGTGATGGAGACCCAGTACTTC,CASRRVMETQYF
medium-sized,TRBJ2-3,-,TRBV20-1,TGCAGTGCCCTAGGGATAGGAGAGTATTTT,CSALGIGEYF
medium-sized,TRBJ1-1,-,TRBV21-1,TGTGCCAGCAGCAAAGCCCCGACAGAGTTAGGGAACACTGAAGCTTTCTTT,CASSKAPTELGNTEAFF
few,TRBJ2-7,-,TRBV5-1,TGCGCCAGCAGCCCCCTTGAACAGCGGGAGCAGTACTTC,CASSPLEQREQYF
medium-sized,TRBJ1-5,-,TRBV7-8,TGTGCCACCCGGGAGGGGGGGCGCGCCGGCGGCAATCAGCCCCAGCATTTT,CATREGGRAGGNQPQHF
medium-sized,TRBJ2-7,-,TRBV20-1,TGCAGTGCTAGTAATACCGACAGTTATTTTATGACGGGGACCGGGCACGAGCAGTACTTC,CSASNTDSYFMTGTGHEQYF
many,TRBJ1-1,-,TRBV6-6,TGTGCCAGCAGTTACCCCACTGAAGCTTTCTTT,CASSYPTEAFF
medium-sized,TRBJ2-2,TRBD1,TRBV3-1,TGTGCCAGCAGCCCCCTGACAGGGCTCACCGGGGAGCTGTTTTTT,CASSPLTGLTGELFF
-,TRBJ2-7,TRBD1,TRBV20-1,TGCAGTGCCCCAAATAGAAGACAGGGTCGGGACGAGCAGTACTTC,CSAPNRRQGRDEQYF
medium-sized,TRBJ1-1,-,TRBV1,TGCACCAGCATTCCAGGGGGGAACACTGAAGCTTTCTTT,CTSIPGGNTEAFF
-,TRBJ2-7,TRBD2,TRBV5-1,TGCGCCAGCAGCTCCCCTGCTAGCGGAGGATCCTACGAGCAGTACTTC,CASSSPASGGSYEQYF
-,TRBJ2-3,-,TRBV5-1,TGCGCCAGCAGCTTTGTCAGGGAGAGTGGCACAGATACGCAGTATTTT,CASSFVRESGTDTQYF
once,TRBJ2-7,TRBD2,TRBV24-1,TGTGCCACCAGCGGGACTAGCGGGAAGGGTAGCTCCTACGAGCAGTACTTC,CATSGTSGKGSSYEQYF
-,TRBJ2-1,TRBD2,TRBV7-9,TGTGCCAGCAGCCCAGGACTAGCCTCCTTTTGGGAGCAGTTCTTC,CASSPGLASFWEQFF
-,TRBJ2-1,-,TRBV11-3,TGTGCCAGCAGCTTAGATCTTGAGGAAAATGAGCAGTTCTTC,CASSLDLEENEQFF
-,TRBJ1-1,TRBD1,TRBV7-8,TGTGCCAGCAGCTCCGGCAGGGGGCAAGCCACTGAAGCTTTCTTT,CASSSGRGQATEAFF
medium-sized,TRBJ2-1,-,TRBV11-3,TGTGCCAGCAGCTTAGGGAAGGGAAATCGAGGTCCTACCTACAATGAGCAGTTCTTC,CASSLGKGNRGPTYNEQFF
many,TRBJ1-6,TRBD1,TRBV6-5,TGTGCCAGCAGTTACTCGTTGACAGGGTCTAATTCACCCCTCCACTTT,CASSYSLTGSNSPLHF
many,TRBJ2-4,-,TRBV20-1,TGCAGTGCTAGAGATCGAGGCAGGGCCAAGGCCAAAAACATTCAGTACTTC,CSARDRGRAKAKNIQYF
many,TRBJ2-4,-,TRBV12-5,TGTGCTAGTGGTGTGGGAGCCAAAAACATTCAGTACTTC,CASGVGAKNIQYF
medium-sized,TRBJ1-6,-,TRBV11-2,TGTGCCAGCAGCTCACGTTCCAGGGTACTGGATAATTCACCCCTCCACTTT,CASSSRSRVLDNSPLHF
large,TRBJ2-2,-,TRBV5-1,TGCGCCAGCCAAAGGTCCAGATTGACCGGGGAGCTGTTTTTT,CASQRSRLTGELFF
-,TRBJ2-4,TRBD1,TRBV9,TGTGCCAGCAGCGTATCCGGGACAGGATTTTTTCAGTACTTC,CASSVSGTGFFQYF
medium-sized,TRBJ2-5,-,TRBV27,TGTGCCAGCAGGGGGGAGACCCAGTACTTC,CASRGETQYF
-,TRBJ2-7,-,TRBV29-1,TGCAGCGTTCGCGACGCCTACGAGCAGTACTTC,CSVRDAYEQYF
-,TRBJ2-7,-,TRBV5-1,TGCGCCAGCAGCTCTCTTAGGGGCTACGAGCAGTACTTC,CASSSLRGYEQYF
medium-sized,TRBJ1-5,-,TRBV27,TGTGCCAGCAGTTTGCGCGGGGGGCAAAGCAATCAGCCCCAGCATTTT,CASSLRGGQSNQPQHF
-,TRBJ2-7,-,TRBV6-1,TGTGCCAGCAGTGAAGCGGCCGTTGAAACCTACGAGCAGTACTTC,CASSEAAVETYEQYF
medium-sized,TRBJ2-5,-,TRBV20-1,TGCAGTGCTGCTGGGACCAGCCGCCCCAGGACCCAGTACTTC,CSAAGTSRPRTQYF
-,TRBJ2-7,TRBD2,TRBV7-9,TGTGCCAGCAGCCCCCCAGGACTAGCGTACGAGCAGTACTTC,CASSPPGLAYEQYF
-,TRBJ2-7,-,TRBV5-1,TGCGCCAGCAGCCCCATCCCCCTCTCGGCCTACGAGCAGTACTTC,CASSPIPLSAYEQYF
many,TRBJ2-7,-,TRBV20-1,TGCAGTGCTAGAGACCCGGGACATTTCTACGAGCAGTACTTC,CSARDPGHFYEQYF
-,TRBJ2-7,TRBD2,TRBV7-6,TGTGCCAGCAGCTTGAGCGGGAACTACTACGAGCAGTACTTC,CASSLSGNYYEQYF
many,TRBJ2-3,-,TRBV5-4,TGTGCCAGCAGCCAAGGGGTGCGACAGACAGATACGCAGTATTTT,CASSQGVRQTDTQYF
many,TRBJ1-3,-,TRBV25-1,TGTGCCAGCAGTGATTCGTGGCAGGGTCACACCATATATTTT,CASSDSWQGHTIYF
many,TRBJ2-6,TRBD1,TRBV7-3,TGTGCCAGCAGCTGTCCTGGGACAGGGCCTGGGGCCAACGTCCTGACTTTC,CASSCPGTGPGANVLTF
once,TRBJ2-1,TRBD2,TRBV20-1,TGCAGTGCTCCTCCGGGACTACCTCATGAGCAGTTCTTC,CSAPPGLPHEQFF
-,TRBJ1-5,TRBD1,TRBV7-9,TGTGCCAGCAGTCTTTCAGGGGGCGGGCAGCCCCAGCATTTT,CASSLSGGGQPQHF
medium-sized,TRBJ2-7,-,TRBV10-2,TGCGCCAGCAGTCGATCCGGGGCCTGGGGCGACTCCTACGAGCAGTACTTC,CASSRSGAWGDSYEQYF
-,TRBJ1-1,TRBD1,TRBV6-1,TGTGCCAGCAGTACCACAGGGGGTTCTGAAGCTTTCTTT,CASSTTGGSEAFF
-,TRBJ2-2,TRBD2,TRBV4-2,TGTGCCAGCAGCCCTGGACTAGCGGGGGGGCAAAGCACCGGGGAGCTGTTTTTT,CASSPGLAGGQSTGELFF
medium-sized,TRBJ2-1,-,TRBV11-2,TGTGCCAGCAGCTTAGGACCGAGGGGACCATCCTACAATGAGCAGTTCTTC,CASSLGPRGPSYNEQFF
medium-sized,TRBJ2-7,-,TRBV5-6,TGTGCCAGCAGCTTGTCAGACAGGAGATCCTACGAGCAGTACTTC,CASSLSDRRSYEQYF
-,TRBJ2-1,-,TRBV7-6,TGTGCCAGCAGCTTAGGACTTAATGAGCAGTTCTTC,CASSLGLNEQFF
-,TRBJ2-1,TRBD2,TRBV29-1,TGCAGCGTACTAGCGGGAGGGGGCAATGAGCAGTTCTTC,CSVLAGGGNEQFF
medium-sized,TRBJ1-2,TRBD1,TRBV5-1,TGCGCCAGCAGCGCACCGGGACAGGGCTTCTATGGCTACACCTTC,CASSAPGQGFYGYTF
many,TRBJ1-1,-,TRBV11-2,TGTGCCAGCAGCTTAGGGTTGGGGGGCACTGAAGCTTTCTTT,CASSLGLGGTEAFF
medium-sized,TRBJ2-1,TRBD1,TRBV7-9,TGTGCCAGCAGCAACAACAGGGGGCCGTTGATCTTC,CASSNNRGPLIF
medium-sized,TRBJ1-5,-,TRBV4-1,TGCGCCAGCAGCCGGGTACGGGTCCCTTATAGCAATCAGCCCCAGCATTTT,CASSRVRVPYSNQPQHF
many,TRBJ2-7,-,TRBV7-9,TGTGCCAGCAGCTTAGGACAGGCCTCCTACGAGCAGTACTTC,CASSLGQASYEQYF